Listed below are T cell receptor beta chains from one sample, sequenced in a study of T cells in localized non-small cell lung cancer. Assay: immunoSEQ multiplex PCR; the TCRdb copy retains only in-frame clones and omits some. This sample has about 78,000 clones, with approximately 84% found just once. The sample here was peripheral blood, taken before any cancer treatment. The receptors stem from a man aged 35 to 69 with stage I lung adenocarcinoma. Both conserved end residues are part of each CDR3. D genes are given only for firm matches. Where a row states a size, it is once, few, many or the class of an expanded clone; other rows omit it.

CDR3	DNA	V	J	size	D
CSVEDRDIQSGELFF	TGCAGCGTTGAAGACCGAGATATCCAGTCCGGGGAGCTGTTTTTT	TRBV29-1	TRBJ2-2	NA	NA
CATRGFGANVLTF	TGTGCCACTAGGGGGTTTGGGGCCAACGTCCTGACTTTC	TRBV2	TRBJ2-6	NA	NA
CASSLDGTGSSYEQYF	TGCGCCAGCAGCTTGGACGGGACAGGGAGCTCCTACGAGCAGTACTTC	TRBV5-1	TRBJ2-7	NA	TRBD1
CASSRGQSEAYEQYF	TGTGCCAGTAGTAGAGGTCAGTCGGAGGCCTACGAGCAGTACTTC	TRBV19	TRBJ2-7	NA	NA
CASSLESVSNQPQHF	TGTGCCAGCAGCTTAGAATCCGTTAGCAATCAGCCCCAGCATTTT	TRBV7-8	TRBJ1-5	NA	NA
CAPSRATAGGPNTGELFF	TGTGCCCCCTCGAGGGCGACAGCGGGAGGTCCGAACACCGGGGAGCTGTTTTTT	TRBV19	TRBJ2-2	once	TRBD2
CASSLGTGSYEQYF	TGTGCCAGCAGCCTTGGGACAGGATCATACGAGCAGTACTTC	TRBV27	TRBJ2-7	NA	TRBD1
CASSVKLGKQPQHF	TGTGCCAGCAGCGTTAAGCTGGGGAAACAGCCCCAGCATTTT	TRBV7-8	TRBJ1-5	few	NA
CASSAYRGLGEKLFF	TGTGCCAGCAGCGCCTACAGGGGGCTTGGTGAAAAACTGTTTTTT	TRBV7-9	TRBJ1-4	NA	TRBD1
CASSEASGSRRPYEQYF	TGTGCCAGCAGTGAGGCTAGCGGGAGTCGAAGGCCCTACGAGCAGTACTTC	TRBV25-1	TRBJ2-7	NA	TRBD2
CASSLISARNQPQHF	TGTGCCAGCAGCTTGATCTCGGCCCGCAATCAGCCCCAGCATTTT	TRBV5-6	TRBJ1-5	NA	NA
CATQGQGASPGGYTF	TGTGCCACACAGGGACAGGGAGCCTCGCCGGGTGGCTACACCTTC	TRBV7-9	TRBJ1-2	few	TRBD1
CASSSQGRTDTQYF	TGTGCCAGCAGTTCTCAGGGGAGGACAGATACGCAGTATTTT	TRBV7-3	TRBJ2-3	NA	NA
CASSQHEGAGGFF	TGTGCCAGCTCACAGCACGAGGGAGCAGGGGGTTTTTTT	TRBV18	TRBJ1-3	NA	TRBD1
CASSRANTIYF	TGCGCCAGCAGTCGGGCTAACACCATATATTTT	TRBV23-1	TRBJ1-3	NA	NA
CAWSVSFRPGESYNSPLHF	TGTGCCTGGAGTGTATCGTTCCGACCAGGGGAATCTTATAATTCACCCCTCCACTTT	TRBV30	TRBJ1-6	NA	NA
CASPPREGGRPKWAGYTF	TGTGCCAGCCCCCCTAGAGAGGGGGGCAGACCAAAGTGGGCTGGCTACACCTTC	TRBV27	TRBJ1-2	NA	NA
CASSQSKRLQGGQPQHF	TGTGCCAGCAGCCAATCAAAACGGTTACAGGGAGGGCAGCCCCAGCATTTT	TRBV16	TRBJ1-5	NA	NA
CASSLWEGRGNEQFF	TGCGCCAGCAGCTTGTGGGAGGGACGGGGCAATGAGCAGTTCTTC	TRBV5-1	TRBJ2-1	NA	TRBD2
CASSLRLAGSYNEQFF	TGCGCCAGCAGCCTACGACTAGCGGGGTCGTACAATGAGCAGTTCTTC	TRBV4-3	TRBJ2-1	NA	TRBD2
CASSVGGLGDTEAFF	TGTGCCAGCAGCGTAGGTGGGTTGGGCGACACTGAAGCTTTCTTT	TRBV9	TRBJ1-1	NA	NA
CSQREIGTGELFF	TGTTCCCAGAGGGAGATTGGCACCGGGGAGCTGTTTTTT	TRBV2	TRBJ2-2	few	NA
CASKRTLANEKLFF	TGTGCCAGCAAAAGGACATTGGCTAATGAAAAACTGTTTTTT	TRBV2	TRBJ1-4	NA	NA
CSAGGWKAEAFF	TGCAGCGCCGGGGGGTGGAAAGCTGAAGCTTTCTTT	TRBV29-1	TRBJ1-1	NA	NA
CASSRATGGFEKLFF	TGCGCCAGCAGCCGAGCGACAGGGGGTTTCGAAAAACTGTTTTTT	TRBV4-3	TRBJ1-4	NA	TRBD1
CASSAPKSGQGHITDTQYF	TGTGCCAGCAGCGCCCCCAAATCAGGACAGGGCCATATCACAGATACGCAGTATTTT	TRBV9	TRBJ2-3	NA	TRBD1
CASSSSDAGTYEQYF	TGTGCCAGCAGCTCGAGTGACGCGGGTACCTACGAGCAGTACTTC	TRBV6-6	TRBJ2-7	NA	NA
CAISPDSNTEAFF	TGTGCCATCAGTCCGGATTCTAACACTGAAGCTTTCTTT	TRBV10-3	TRBJ1-1	NA	NA
CASRAEYDDQPQHF	TGCGCCAGCAGAGCTGAATACGACGATCAGCCCCAGCATTTT	TRBV10-2	TRBJ1-5	NA	NA
CASSEDNEQFF	TGTGCCAGCAGTGAAGACAATGAGCAGTTCTTC	TRBV2	TRBJ2-1	NA	NA
CATRQGVAGNTIYF	TGTGCCACCCGACAGGGAGTCGCTGGAAACACCATATATTTT	TRBV19	TRBJ1-3	NA	TRBD1
CASSLQGGEQYF	TGTGCCAGCTCACTACAGGGAGGCGAGCAGTACTTC	TRBV18	TRBJ2-7	NA	NA
CASSQGTSGQPQHF	TGCGCCAGCAGCCAAGGGACCAGCGGACAGCCCCAGCATTTT	TRBV5-1	TRBJ1-5	few	NA
CASSPGSLQPYEQYF	TGTGCCAGCAGCCCCGGATCCCTCCAGCCCTACGAGCAGTACTTC	TRBV6-5	TRBJ2-7	NA	NA
CASKYIGAPLHF	TGTGCCAGCAAATATATAGGAGCACCCCTCCACTTT	TRBV2	TRBJ1-6	few	NA
CASSPIGQGYTGELFF	TGTGCCAGCTCACCCATCGGACAGGGGTACACCGGGGAGCTGTTTTTT	TRBV18	TRBJ2-2	NA	TRBD1
CASSQTGGSGNTIYF	TGTGCCAGCTCACAAACAGGGGGTTCTGGAAACACCATATATTTT	TRBV18	TRBJ1-3	NA	TRBD1
CSLLGGSKADTQYF	TGCAGCCTTCTGGGAGGATCTAAGGCAGATACGCAGTATTTT	TRBV29-1	TRBJ2-3	NA	NA
CASSLGLSYTSGNTIYF	TGCGCCAGCAGCTTGGGACTCTCATATACCTCCGGAAACACCATATATTTT	TRBV5-1	TRBJ1-3	NA	NA
CASSVEQQDTQYF	TGTGCCAGCAGTGTGGAGCAGCAAGATACGCAGTATTTT	TRBV6-1	TRBJ2-3	NA	NA
CASTNSRTGYGYTF	TGTGCCAGCACCAACTCCAGGACAGGATATGGCTACACCTTC	TRBV6-5	TRBJ1-2	NA	TRBD1
CASSKRERNQPQHF	TGTGCCAGTAGTAAGCGAGAAAGAAATCAGCCCCAGCATTTT	TRBV19	TRBJ1-5	NA	NA
CASRGDSINYGYTF	TGTGCCAGCAGAGGGGACTCCATAAACTATGGCTACACCTTC	TRBV2	TRBJ1-2	NA	NA
CASSFRAVQGARLGDETQYF	TGTGCCAGCAGTTTTCGGGCGGTACAGGGGGCGCGACTTGGGGACGAGACCCAGTACTTC	TRBV27	TRBJ2-5	once	TRBD1
CASSFPAGSSYNEQFF	TGCGCCAGCAGCTTCCCGGCGGGGTCCTCCTACAATGAGCAGTTCTTC	TRBV5-1	TRBJ2-1	NA	NA
CASSRHGTASSYEQYF	TGTGCCAGCAGCCGACACGGGACAGCGAGCTCCTACGAGCAGTACTTC	TRBV7-2	TRBJ2-7	NA	TRBD1
CASSGTGDNSGANVLTF	TGTGCCAGCAGCGGGACAGGGGATAACTCTGGGGCCAACGTCCTGACTTTC	TRBV7-9	TRBJ2-6	NA	TRBD1
CASSDEGNQPQHF	TGCGCCAGCAGTGACGAGGGAAATCAGCCCCAGCATTTT	TRBV10-1	TRBJ1-5	NA	NA
CASRAQREVGTGELFF	TGCGCCAGCAGGGCCCAGCGGGAGGTGGGGACCGGGGAGCTGTTTTTT	TRBV5-1	TRBJ2-2	few	TRBD2